These T cell receptor beta chains were read from a single sample in a study of blood T cell repertoires in COVID-19. Clones were read by immunoSEQ multiplex PCR, and TCRdb kept only the in-frame ones, dropping some. Here the sample spans about 320,000 clones, about nine tenths being singletons. The sequenced sample consisted of PBMCs or T cells enriched from blood (not recorded which). Receptor source: a man between 60 and 75 years old who had recovered from COVID-19. CDR3s include the opening cysteine and the closing phenylalanine or tryptophan. D genes are given only for firm matches. Clone sizes are given selectively: once, few, many, or a class where the clone is expanded.

d_call	cdr3_length	v_call	j_call	clone_size	cdr3_aa	cdr3_nt
.	11	TRBV28	TRBJ1-1	.	CASRMGLEAFF	TGTGCCAGCAGGATGGGACTGGAGGCTTTCTTT
.	12	TRBV27	TRBJ2-3	.	CASSDYTDTQYF	TGTGCCAGCAGCGACTACACAGATACGCAGTATTTT
.	14	TRBV2	TRBJ2-5	.	CASSKDRNQETQYF	TGTGCCAGCAGTAAGGACAGAAACCAAGAGACCCAGTACTTC
.	15	TRBV7-2	TRBJ1-5	.	CASSMTQGNNQPQHF	TGTGCCAGCAGTATGACACAGGGAAACAATCAGCCCCAGCATTTT
.	14	TRBV7-9	TRBJ2-7	.	CASSGTDSSYEQYF	TGTGCCAGCAGCGGGACGGACAGTTCCTACGAGCAGTACTTC
TRBD1	16	TRBV7-2	TRBJ1-3	.	CASSPQAGTGLNTIYF	TGTGCCAGCAGCCCGCAAGCCGGGACAGGGTTGAACACCATATATTTT
.	15	TRBV7-6	TRBJ2-5	.	CASSLEIWRQETQYF	TGTGCCAGCAGCTTAGAGATATGGAGGCAAGAGACCCAGTACTTC
TRBD1	15	TRBV24-1	TRBJ2-2	.	CATSESGQITGELFF	TGTGCCACCAGTGAATCGGGACAGATCACCGGGGAGCTGTTTTTT
.	16	TRBV11-2	TRBJ1-2	.	CASSFQRGKGGYGYTF	TGTGCCAGCAGCTTCCAAAGGGGGAAAGGTGGTTATGGCTACACCTTC
.	15	TRBV4-1	TRBJ2-5	.	CASSQDTTWEETQYF	TGCGCCAGCAGCCAAGATACGACATGGGAGGAGACCCAGTACTTC
.	15	TRBV5-5	TRBJ1-1	.	CASSLRFSELTEAFF	TGTGCCAGCAGCCTCAGGTTTTCGGAACTGACTGAAGCTTTCTTT
.	14	TRBV3-1/TRBV3-2	TRBJ1-2	.	CASSQEGHRAPYTF	TGTGCCAGCAGCCAAGAGGGCCACAGGGCACCCTACACCTTC
.	16	TRBV7-3	TRBJ2-3	.	CASSFGVGTSTDTQYF	TGTGCCAGCAGCTTTGGCGTAGGGACTAGCACAGATACGCAGTATTTT
TRBD1	15	TRBV5-8	TRBJ1-5	.	CASSLVTGGGQPQHF	TGTGCCAGCAGCTTAGTCACAGGGGGCGGTCAGCCCCAGCATTTT
TRBD1	15	TRBV7-3	TRBJ2-5	.	CASSFNRGLQETQYF	TGTGCCAGCAGCTTTAACAGGGGGTTACAAGAGACCCAGTACTTC
.	13	TRBV12-5	TRBJ2-2	few	CASGLVQGGELFF	TGTGCTAGTGGTTTGGTACAGGGCGGGGAGCTGTTTTTT
.	15	TRBV11-3	TRBJ2-2	.	CASSLEGMRAGELFF	TGTGCCAGCAGCTTAGAGGGGATGAGGGCCGGGGAGCTGTTTTTT
TRBD2	15	TRBV3-1/TRBV3-2	TRBJ2-1	.	CASSQAASGYNEQFF	TGTGCCAGCAGCCAAGCGGCTAGCGGGTACAATGAGCAGTTCTTC
.	18	TRBV2	TRBJ2-1	once	CASSERLYRDSSYNEQFF	TGTGCCAGCAGTGAACGACTATACCGGGACTCCTCCTACAATGAGCAGTTCTTC
.	18	TRBV21-1	TRBJ2-3	.	CASSKTRTSGVSTDTQYF	TGTGCCAGCAGCAAAACTAGGACTAGCGGGGTCAGCACAGATACGCAGTATTTT
.	15	TRBV14	TRBJ1-6	.	CASSLQQGPNSPLHF	TGTGCCAGCAGCCTCCAACAGGGCCCTAATTCACCCCTCCACTTT
.	14	TRBV2	TRBJ1-1	.	CASSAQGGDTEAFF	TGTGCCAGCAGTGCTCAGGGCGGGGACACTGAAGCTTTCTTT
TRBD2	15	TRBV4-1	TRBJ2-1	.	CASSLTSGRDNEQFF	TGCGCCAGCAGCCTGACTAGCGGGAGAGACAATGAGCAGTTCTTC
TRBD1	16	TRBV24-1	TRBJ2-4	.	CATSDSTGTGENIQYF	TGTGCCACCAGTGATTCGACCGGGACAGGGGAGAACATTCAGTACTTC
.	15	TRBV7-8	TRBJ2-7	.	CASSPNRDTSYEQYF	TGTGCCAGCAGCCCAAACAGGGACACTTCCTACGAGCAGTACTTC
.	14	TRBV6-5	TRBJ1-2	.	CASTSLGEDYGYTF	TGTGCCAGCACCAGCTTGGGGGAGGACTATGGCTACACCTTC
.	13	TRBV10-3	TRBJ1-2	.	CAISQGQLYGYTF	TGTGCCATCAGTCAGGGACAACTCTATGGCTACACCTTC
.	14	TRBV4-1	TRBJ1-1	.	CASSYRQRNTEAFF	TGCGCCAGCAGCTACCGACAGAGGAACACTGAAGCTTTCTTT
.	15	TRBV30	TRBJ2-5	.	CAWSILTKPSRTQYF	TGTGCCTGGAGTATCTTGACAAAGCCTTCAAGGACCCAGTACTTC
.	14	TRBV6-5	TRBJ1-1	.	CASSYSPRNTEAFF	TGTGCCAGCAGTTACTCTCCGAGGAACACTGAAGCTTTCTTT
TRBD1	13	TRBV10-3	TRBJ2-7	.	CAIAARGPYEQYF	TGTGCCATAGCGGCCAGGGGGCCCTACGAGCAGTACTTC
TRBD1	15	TRBV6-4	TRBJ1-4	once	CASGRRDSREEKLFF	TGTGCCAGCGGGCGTCGGGACAGCAGGGAAGAAAAACTGTTTTTT
.	15	TRBV3-1/TRBV3-2	TRBJ1-1	.	CASSQVPYGNTEAFF	TGTGCCAGCAGCCAAGTACCGTACGGGAACACTGAAGCTTTCTTT
.	13	TRBV5-1	TRBJ1-1	.	CASSLEANTEAFF	TGCGCCAGCAGCTTGGAAGCGAACACTGAAGCTTTCTTT
.	15	TRBV5-1	TRBJ2-2	.	CASSETGRGTGELFF	TGCGCCAGCAGCGAGACAGGGCGGGGCACCGGGGAGCTGTTTTTT
.	15	TRBV27	TRBJ1-2	.	CATAETYRTSYGYTF	TGTGCCACCGCCGAAACCTACAGAACCAGCTATGGCTACACCTTC
.	15	TRBV24-1	TRBJ1-2	.	CATSDPKQGVYGYTF	TGTGCCACCAGTGACCCGAAACAGGGAGTCTATGGCTACACCTTC
.	12	TRBV12-1	TRBJ2-1	few	CASRDQGNEQFF	TGTGCCAGCAGGGATCAGGGGAATGAGCAGTTCTTC
.	10	TRBV12-3/TRBV12-4	TRBJ1-1	.	CASSPFEAFF	TGTGCCAGCAGTCCATTTGAAGCTTTCTTT
TRBD1	15	TRBV6-5	TRBJ1-1	.	CASSRPQGMGTEAFF	TGTGCCAGCAGCCGGCCACAGGGGATGGGCACTGAAGCTTTCTTT
TRBD1	14	TRBV7-9	TRBJ2-2	few	CASSSTGATGELFF	TGTGCCAGCAGCTCGACAGGGGCAACCGGGGAGCTGTTTTTT
TRBD1	16	TRBV7-2	TRBJ1-6	.	CASSSGGAVYNSPLHF	TGTGCCAGCAGCTCAGGGGGAGCTGTCTATAATTCACCCCTCCACTTT
TRBD1	15	TRBV25-1	TRBJ1-3	.	CASKQTGVSGNTIYF	TGTGCCAGCAAACAGACAGGGGTATCTGGAAACACCATATATTTT
.	16	TRBV9	TRBJ2-2	.	CASSVEPGTNTGELFF	TGTGCCAGCAGCGTAGAACCGGGGACGAACACCGGGGAGCTGTTTTTT
.	15	TRBV5-1	TRBJ1-1	.	CASSLGDRQNTEAFF	TGCGCCAGCAGCTTGGGAGACAGGCAGAACACTGAAGCTTTCTTT
.	15	TRBV5-8	TRBJ2-7	.	CASSLQAGVNYEQYF	TGTGCCAGCAGCTTGCAGGCAGGGGTGAACTACGAGCAGTACTTC
.	15	TRBV5-4	TRBJ2-1	.	CASSLQGGTYNEQFF	TGTGCCAGCAGCTTACAGGGAGGGACCTACAATGAGCAGTTCTTC
TRBD1	14	TRBV14	TRBJ1-1	.	CASRPRGMNTEAFF	TGTGCCAGCAGACCCAGGGGGATGAACACTGAAGCTTTCTTT
TRBD2	16	TRBV19	TRBJ2-3	.	CASSSSTSGWTDTQYF	TGTGCCAGTAGTTCCTCGACTAGCGGCTGGACGGATACGCAGTATTTT
.	14	TRBV3-1/TRBV3-2	TRBJ1-1	.	CASSQGHANTEAFF	TGTGCCAGCAGCCAAGGACACGCGAACACTGAAGCTTTCTTT
.	14	TRBV7-8	TRBJ1-2	.	CASSLAQGSYGYTF	TGTGCCAGCAGCTTAGCGCAGGGATCCTATGGCTACACCTTC
.	13	TRBV12-3/TRBV12-4	TRBJ1-2	.	CASSDNPVDGYTF	TGTGCCAGCAGTGACAATCCTGTGGATGGCTACACCTTC